Given below is one T cell receptor (beta chain) in context. Each donor's status was that of a healthy bone marrow donor. Researchers ran the PCR with 60 Vbeta and 13 Jbeta primers. Per the authors' pipeline: In a later analysis, the count reached about 75 million unique TCR beta chains, with about 11 million shared. Sequencing was performed with immunoSEQ multiplex PCR; in TCRdb, only in-frame clones are kept and a portion is missing. D and trimming were read from the DNA, whereas the V and J calls and clone size are those reported in that table. Of approximately 130,000 clones in the sample, under 90% were seen once. This sample was taken from a study of cytomegalovirus exposure and HLA in healthy donors. Background on the study: The study placed 70% to 85% of its roughly 410 genotyped donors in the Caucasian-associated ancestry cluster.

The CDR3 has 15 amino acids. Germline V gene sequence: CDR1 LGHNA, CDR2 YNFKEQ. V was shortened by 2 bases and J by 3 bases, with 13 bases between the two germline ends. The material sequenced was PBMCs. The sequence was obtained from a woman aged 40-49 years in good health and CMV-seronegative. The rearrangement joins TRBV4-2 to TRBJ1-2; weak D call: TRBD1 (5 bases). CDR3 sequence (DNA): TGTGCCAGCAGCCAATCGGGAGGGGACTACTATGGCTACACCTTC. This sequence encodes CASSQSGGDYYGYTF.